The 16 T cell receptor beta chains below all came from one sample that was sequenced in a study of CD8 T cells in Susac syndrome (dated by TCRdb to 2018 to 2020). Receptor libraries were prepared by the immunoSEQ multiplex PCR assay. RNA was extracted with the RNeasy kit and about 0.5 to 1 ug was reverse transcribed using random hexamers. In-frame beta chains were kept once TCRdb had trimmed the public reads at Q25 with fastp and called clones with MiXCR. Under each unique CDR3 protein, matching rows form one entry showing the most common genes and DNA. In all, the sample holds under 200,000 distinct CDR3 sequences, and about 91% of those were seen once. The ten largest clones take up roughly 0.087% of the sample. Specimen: CD4+ T cells from PBMCs. The receptors were sampled from a human donor with Susac syndrome.

The V gene is TRBV5-1, the J gene TRBJ1-1; no reliable D call. The germline gives CDR1 SGHRS, CDR2 YFSETQ. The ends were cut back, 1 base at V and 7 bases at J, with 5 bases in the middle. CDR3 size: 11 residues. DNA of the CDR3: TGCGCCAGCAGCTTGTACGGTGAAGCTTTCTTT. It translates to CASSLYGEAFF.

The gene calls are TRBV11-2 and TRBJ2-2; D unresolved. The CDR3 length is 8 residues. CDR1 and CDR2 (germline): SGHAT, FQNNGV. Trimming removed 8 bases at V and 8 bases at J, with 0 bases between. The CDR3 loop reads CASGELFF. CDR3 in DNA: TGTGCCAGCGGGGAGCTGTTTTTT.

For the CDR3, the DNA is TGCGCCAGCAGCTTGGGCGGCTTTAGCTCCTACGAGCAGTACTTC. Translating it yields CASSLGGFSSYEQYF. The gene calls are TRBV5-1 and TRBJ2-7, with D hard to call. Germline V gene data show CDR1 as SGHRS and CDR2 as YFSETQ. This CDR3 has 15 amino acids. With 0 bases removed from V and 0 bases from J, the gap between germline ends came to 10 bases.

V and J are TRBV4-2 and TRBJ2-1; D is ambiguous. The CDR3 consists of 16 residues. Germline V gene sequence: CDR1 LGHNA, CDR2 YNFKEQ. V lost 0 bases and J 0 bases, leaving 9 bases between the germline ends. CDR3 nucleotides: TGTGCCAGCAGCCAAGACCGGAGTTCCTCCTACAATGAGCAGTTCTTC. This codes for CASSQDRSSSYNEQFF.

The J gene is TRBJ2-5, the V gene TRBV28; TRBD1 might be the D (6 bases). The CDR3 covers 13 residues. CDR1 and CDR2 (germline): MDHEN, SYDVKM. Trimming cost V 6 bases and J 6 bases, with 14 bases left between them. The CDR3 DNA reads TGTGCCAGCAGCCCAGGGACATTCAAGACCCAGTACTTC. This codes for CASSPGTFKTQYF.

The V call is TRBV4-2, the J call TRBJ2-7, with 10 bases matching TRBD2. Trimming took 0 bases from V and 0 from J; bases not matched to a gene: 2. The CDR3 spans 16 residues. Germline CDR1 and CDR2: LGHNA and YNFKEQ. The DNA for the CDR3 is TGTGCCAGCAGCCAAGAAGGGACTAGCGTCTCCTACGAGCAGTACTTC. This codes for CASSQEGTSVSYEQYF.

In the case of this clonotype: A read error may account for a junction end that differs from germline. The chain employs TRBV7-7 and TRBJ2-1; D unclear. CDR3 length: 13 residues. Germline V gene sequence: CDR1 SSHAT, CDR2 FNYEAQ (reference sequence). Written as DNA, the CDR3 is TGTGCTAGCAGCTCGCGCGGCTATGGTGAGCAGTTCTTC. It specifies CASSSRGYGEQFF.

The gene calls are TRBV5-1 and TRBJ2-1; D not certain. From germline, CDR1 is SGHRS and CDR2 YFSETQ. The ends were cut back, 0 bases at V and 0 bases at J, with 13 bases in the middle. CDR3 length: 17 amino acids. Here the CDR3 DNA reads TGCGCCAGCAGCTTGGTGGGGTCCCGAACCTCCTACAATGAGCAGTTCTTC. It specifies CASSLVGSRTSYNEQFF.

This clonotype was recorded once. V usage is TRBV2 and J usage is TRBJ2-6; 10 bases map to TRBD1. The germline V gene has CDR1 SNHLY and CDR2 FYNNEI. This CDR3 is 16 amino acids long. Losses at the gene ends were 9 bases for V and 1 base for J; bases not matched to a gene: 6. The CDR3 sequence: CARLDRGLSGANVLTF. The DNA of the CDR3 is TGTGCCAGACTGGACAGGGGGTTGTCTGGGGCCAACGTCCTGACTTTC.

CDR3 region: CASSLEFDNGYTF. The CDR3 DNA follows: TGTGCCAGCAGCTTGGAGTTTGATAATGGCTACACCTTC. The chain combines TRBV5-4 with TRBJ1-2; D gene unclear. V lost 0 bases and J lost 6, with 9 bases in between. The CDR3 has 13 amino acids. From germline, CDR1 is SGHNT and CDR2 YYREEE (reference sequence).

V gene TRBV5-1 combines with J gene TRBJ1-1; TRBD1 matches 9 bases. The germline V gene has CDR1 SGHRS and CDR2 YFSETQ. The CDR3 length is 13 residues. The J segment lost 6 bases and the V segment lost 2 bases, leaving 2 bases of the junction unmatched. The CDR3 DNA follows: TGCGCCAGCAGCTTACAGGGGGCCCCTGAAGCTTTCTTT. Translating gives CASSLQGAPEAFF.

This clonotype was seen once. The V and J genes are TRBV4-2 and TRBJ2-3; D possibly uses TRBD1 or TRBD2 (5 bases each). Trimming left V 0 bases short and J 1 base short, with 11 bases between. Germline CDR1 and CDR2: LGHNA and YNFKEQ. The CDR3 has 16 amino acids. CDR3 coding DNA: TGTGCCAGCAGCCAAGAGGGACGGGATGGCACAGATACGCAGTATTTT. It yields the protein CASSQEGRDGTDTQYF.

V usage is TRBV19 and J usage is TRBJ2-1; D is perhaps TRBD1 (5 bases). CDR3 length: 13 amino acids. Germline V gene lookup returns CDR1 LNHDA and CDR2 SQIVND (reference sequence). The V gene lost 5 bases and the J gene lost 8 bases, with 13 bases spanning the gap. The CDR3 region is CASSPDTGYEQFF. The CDR3 bases are TGTGCCAGTAGTCCGGACACCGGCTATGAGCAGTTCTTC.

This chain uses TRBV28 with TRBJ2-7, with D unresolved. The CDR3 has 12 amino acids. Germline-derived CDR1 and CDR2 are MDHEN and SYDVKM. V gave up 6 bases and J gave up 5 bases, with 11 bases separating them. The CDR3: CASSRNRHEQYF. As DNA, the CDR3 is TGTGCCAGCAGCCGGAACAGACACGAGCAGTACTTC.

The chain combines TRBV20-1 with TRBJ1-5; D gene uncertain. V was shortened by 4 bases and J by 3 bases, with 10 bases between the two germline ends. Germline CDR1 reads DFQATT; CDR2 reads SNEGSKA (reference sequence). The CDR3 runs 13 residues. The CDR3, as DNA: TGCAGTGCTACCCTTGACCCCAATCAGCCCCAGCATTTT. Its protein is CSATLDPNQPQHF.

The chain carries TRBV28 and TRBJ2-1; possible D gene TRBD1, 6 bases. The length of the CDR3 is 15 residues. In germline, CDR1 is MDHEN, CDR2 SYDVKM. Trimming pared 6 bases from V and 2 bases from J, leaving 14 bases between. The CDR3 loop is CASSSGQFTYNEQFF. DNA of the CDR3: TGTGCCAGCAGCTCAGGACAGTTCACCTACAATGAGCAGTTCTTC.